This T cell receptor (beta chain) comes out of a study of shared clonotypes between healthy human individuals. Study-level findings and limits: Clonotype sharing levels among donors were expected to vary with sequencing depth. What rarefaction showed was incomplete sorted-subset sequencing despite large depth. Memory subsets generally showed smaller estimated richness than naive subsets did.

As for this clone: What it recognizes is unknown.

CDR1 and CDR2 (germline): SEHNR, FQNEAQ (reference sequence). Trimming took off 10 bases at V and 5 bases at J, with 14 bases between the two ends. This CDR3 has 12 amino acids. How the authors handled the data: ImmunoSEQ yielded junction-only sequences lacking quality scores, so filtering differed. Generated by immunoSEQ multiplex PCR, the TCRdb table keeps only in-frame clones and is missing some. V, J and clone size were drawn from that table, and D and trimming were deduced from the DNA. The profile shows 2 million to 3 million clones, 93% of them singletons. This TCR was recovered from a man in his late teens or twenties in good health. Some clones in this sample may be carry-over from other donors' samples. The chain joins TRBV7-9 to TRBJ1-1; tentatively, D is TRBD1 (6 bases). The sequenced sample was naive CD4+ T cells from PBMCs. The subset is: CD45RA+ positively selected. CDR3 DNA: TGTGCCACGGACAGTGGTGGGACTGAAGCTTTCTTT. Its protein is CATDSGGTEAFF.